The 30 T cell receptor beta chains below were found in one sample sequenced in a study of T cell changes during pregnancy in multiple sclerosis. TCRdb keeps only in-frame clones here, not all; method: immunoSEQ multiplex PCR. The sample shows about 39,000 clones, 85% to 95% of them seen only once. The sequencing used CD4+ T cells from peripheral blood mononuclear cells, collected in the third trimester of pregnancy. The receptor source for this set is a female donor in good health, enrolled as a control in a pregnancy study.

This sequence joins TRBV6-1 and TRBJ1-5, with D unclear. Germline assignment: CDR1 MNHNS and CDR2 SASEGT. V lost 2 bases and J lost 3, with 5 bases in between. The CDR3 covers 13 residues. The CDR3 sequence is CASSEQDNQPQHF. The CDR3 nucleotides read TGTGCCAGCAGTGAACAGGACAATCAGCCCCAGCATTTT.

This clone appeared a single time. This chain links TRBV11-3 with TRBJ2-7, with D tentatively TRBD2 (7 bases). From germline, CDR1 is SGHNT and CDR2 YENEEA. The length of the CDR3 is 13 residues. The V and J ends lost 5 bases and 2 bases respectively, with 10 bases between them. The CDR3 coding sequence is TGTGCCAGCAGCCGGGGGGCCGCCTACGAGCAGTACTTC. Its protein product is CASSRGAAYEQYF.

The gene calls are TRBV29-1 and TRBJ1-6; 10 bases fit TRBD1. CDR3 length equals 13 residues. Germline V CDR1 and CDR2: SQVTM, ANQGSEA. With 5 bases clipped from V and 8 bases from J, the junction kept 3 bases outside the gene matches. CDR3 protein: CSVWTGGHSPLHF. CDR3 DNA: TGCAGCGTTTGGACAGGGGGTCATTCACCCCTCCACTTT.

This clone was seen just once. The chain employs TRBV7-9 and TRBJ2-7; D perhaps matches TRBD1 (6 bases). The CDR3 is 15 residues long. From germline, CDR1 is SEHNR and CDR2 FQNEAQ (reference sequence). V gave up 0 bases and J gave up 7 bases, with 16 bases separating them. The CDR3 DNA is TGTGCCAGCAGCTTAGCTAACACAGGGTTAGGAGAGCAGTACTTC. This gives the protein CASSLANTGLGEQYF.

This chain links TRBV5-1 with TRBJ2-3; 7 positions match TRBD2. CDR1 and CDR2 (germline): SGHRS, YFSETQ. The CDR3 is made up of 14 amino acids. With V trimmed by 2 bases and J by 1 base, 1 base remained unmatched. The CDR3 nucleotides are TGCGCCAGCAGCTTTAGCGGGCGCACAGATACGCAGTATTTT. Translated: CASSFSGRTDTQYF.

V gene TRBV19 combines with J gene TRBJ2-7, with 12 bases that match TRBD2. CDR1 and CDR2 from the germline V gene are LNHDA and SQIVND (reference sequence). CDR3 length: 16 residues. The V gene end was trimmed by 4 bases and the J gene end by 6 bases; junction bases not matched to a gene: 10. In nucleotides, the CDR3 is TGTGCCAGTAGTACTCTGACTAGCGGGAGTCTCCTCGAGCAGTACTTC. It encodes CASSTLTSGSLLEQYF.

This clone was counted once. This rearrangement joins TRBV11-2 to TRBJ2-1; tentative D call: TRBD2 (5 bases). The CDR3 consists of 14 residues. Germline values: CDR1 SGHAT, CDR2 FQNNGV. Trimming took off 7 bases at V and 6 bases at J, with 16 bases between the two ends. The chain's CDR3 is CASNPTPRVNEQFF. Written as DNA, the CDR3 is TGTGCCAGCAACCCGACCCCGCGGGTCAATGAGCAGTTCTTC.

DNA for the CDR3: TGCAGCGTTGAAAGGAGAGCAAACTATGGCTACACCTTC. It encodes CSVERRANYGYTF. V and J are TRBV29-1 and TRBJ1-2; D unresolved. The germline CDR1 and CDR2 sequences are SQVTM and ANQGSEA. This CDR3 region has 13 residues. V lost 2 bases and J 2 bases, leaving 9 bases between the germline ends.

The chain uses TRBV9 and TRBJ2-3, with a possible D match to TRBD1 (5 bases). CDR3 length: 15 amino acids. Trimming cost V 4 bases and J 1 base, with 13 bases left between them. Germline-derived CDR1 and CDR2 are SGDLS and YYNGEE. CDR3 residues: CASSIRQQGTDTQYF. The CDR3, as DNA: TGTGCCAGCAGCATTCGACAGCAAGGCACAGATACGCAGTATTTT.

The genes are TRBV19 and TRBJ1-2, with 8 bases fitting TRBD1. Germline V gene data show CDR1 as LNHDA and CDR2 as SQIVND (reference sequence). The CDR3 spans 15 residues. V was clipped by 5 bases and J by 3 bases; unmatched bases: 8. The DNA of the CDR3 is TGTGCCAGTAGTTCACAGGGGACAGGATACTATGGCTACACCTTC. Amino acids: CASSSQGTGYYGYTF.

The J gene is TRBJ2-3, the V gene TRBV7-2; D is ambiguous. The CDR3 extends over 14 amino acids. The germline V gene has CDR1 SGHTA and CDR2 FQGNSA. The V and J ends lost 2 bases and 3 bases respectively, with 9 bases between them. CDR3 sequence reads: CASSLSATTDTQYF. DNA of the CDR3: TGTGCCAGCAGCTTATCGGCGACAACAGATACGCAGTATTTT. The full variable domain, rest sourced from reference TRBV7-2 and TRBJ2-3, is GAGVSQSPSNKVTEKGKDVELRCDPISGHTALYWYRQSLGQGLEFLIYFQGNSAPDKSGLPSDRFSAERTGGSVSTLTIQRTQQEDSAVYLCASSLSATTDTQYFGPGTRLTVL.

The genes are TRBV7-8 and TRBJ1-5; the D is unclear. This CDR3 has 13 residues. V gave up 3 bases and J gave up 2 bases, with 5 bases separating them. Germline V CDR1 and CDR2: SGHVS, FQNEAQ. DNA for the CDR3: TGTGCCAGCAGCTTTACGGGCAATCAGCCCCAGCATTTT. Translation: CASSFTGNQPQHF. The entire variable domain, with the rest obtained from reference TRBV7-8 and TRBJ1-5, is as follows: GAGVSQSPRYKVAKRGQDVALRCDPISGHVSLFWYQQALGQGPEFLTYFQNEAQLDKSGLPSDRFFAERPEGSVSTLKIQRTQQEDSAVYLCASSFTGNQPQHFGDGTRLSIL.

The V call is TRBV27, the J call TRBJ1-6, with a weak D call TRBD1 (5 bases). This CDR3 has 13 amino acids. The germline V gene has CDR1 MNHEY and CDR2 SMNVEV (reference sequence). Trimming took off 6 bases at V and 8 bases at J, with 11 bases between the two ends. The CDR3 sequence: CASRRGHDSPLHF. The CDR3 DNA sequence: TGTGCCAGCAGAAGGGGCCACGATTCACCCCTCCACTTT.

The V gene is TRBV5-1, the J gene TRBJ2-7; 10 nucleotides align to TRBD1. Germline V lookup: CDR1 SGHRS, CDR2 YFSETQ. The CDR3 spans 16 residues. Trimming at V came to 4 bases and at J to 2 bases, leaving 9 bases not matched to a gene. DNA of the CDR3: TGCGCCAGCAGCCCCGGGACAGGGGCGATAACCTACGAGCAGTACTTC. This translates into CASSPGTGAITYEQYF. The variable domain in full, with the rest retrieved from reference TRBV5-1 and TRBJ2-7, is KAGVTQTPRYLIKTRGQQVTLSCSPISGHRSVSWYQQTPGQGLQFLFEYFSETQRNKGNFPGRFSGRQFSNSRSEMNVSTLELGDSALYLCASSPGTGAITYEQYFGPGTRLTVT.

This chain connects TRBV2 to TRBJ1-4; 9 positions agree with TRBD1. V lost 5 bases and J lost 6; bases outside the gene matches: 7. In germline, CDR1 is SNHLY, CDR2 FYNNEI. The CDR3 is made up of 15 amino acids. CDR3 residues: CASSSGQGGYEKLFF. As DNA, the CDR3 is TGTGCCAGCAGTTCGGGACAGGGAGGATATGAAAAACTGTTTTTT. Looking up the rest from reference TRBV2 and TRBJ1-4 gives the full variable domain: EPEVTQTPSHQVTQMGQEVILRCVPISNHLYFYWYRQILGQKVEFLVSFYNNEISEKSEIFDDQFSVERPDGSNFTLKIRSTKLEDSAMYFCASSSGQGGYEKLFFGSGTQLSVL.

The CDR3 DNA reads as TGTGCCAGCAGCTTAGTGGCTAGCGGGAGTATTACAGATACGCAGTATTTT. The encoded protein is CASSLVASGSITDTQYF. The chain employs TRBV7-2 and TRBJ2-3; 10 nucleotides agree with TRBD2. V shed 1 base and J 3 bases; nucleotides not matched to a gene: 7. In germline, CDR1 is SGHTA, CDR2 FQGNSA. The CDR3 is made up of 17 amino acids.

This clone was seen a handful of times. J is TRBJ2-5 and V is TRBV30; maybe TRBD2 (6 bases). Trimming took off 5 bases at V and 4 bases at J, with 14 bases between the two ends. CDR1 is GTSNPN, CDR2 SVGIG, per germline (reference sequence). This CDR3 comprises 13 residues. The CDR3 here is CAWAGLGGETQYF. DNA of the CDR3: TGTGCCTGGGCCGGATTGGGGGGAGAGACCCAGTACTTC.

The chain uses TRBV5-1 and TRBJ1-1; possible D gene TRBD1, 5 bases. CDR3 length: 18 amino acids. Trimming cost V 4 bases and J 3 bases, with 25 bases left between them. Germline V gives CDR1 SGHRS, CDR2 YFSETQ. As DNA, the CDR3 is TGCGCCAGCAGCCCTCGACACACAGGATCGCTTATGCACACTGAAGCTTTCTTT. Translated: CASSPRHTGSLMHTEAFF.

V is TRBV6-5 and J is TRBJ1-2; 8 nucleotides align to TRBD1. Trimming at V came to 7 bases and at J to 0 bases, leaving 7 bases not matched to a gene. Per germline, CDR1 MNHEY and CDR2 SVGAGI. CDR3 length equals 15 residues. CDR3 sequence: CASNSGTGANYGYTF. The CDR3 DNA reads as TGTGCCAGCAACTCCGGGACAGGAGCTAACTATGGCTACACCTTC.

J is TRBJ1-1 and V is TRBV5-1; D is perhaps TRBD1 (5 bases). This CDR3 spans 14 amino acids. Germline CDR1 reads SGHRS; CDR2 reads YFSETQ. The V end lost 2 bases, the J end lost 5 bases, and 13 bases lay between the germline ends. This chain's CDR3 is CASSLGAQGTEAFF. The CDR3 DNA reads TGCGCCAGCAGCTTAGGGGCGCAAGGGACTGAAGCTTTCTTT.

The chain is built from TRBV27 and TRBJ2-1; 7 bases match TRBD1. With V trimmed by 6 bases and J by 0 bases, 5 bases remained unmatched. The CDR3 consists of 15 residues. Germline CDR1 reads MNHEY; CDR2 reads SMNVEV (reference sequence). The CDR3 bases are TGTGCCAGCAGGAAGGGACAGAGCTCCTACAATGAGCAGTTCTTC. It is translated as CASRKGQSSYNEQFF.

The chain joins TRBV27 to TRBJ2-1, with 10 bases that match TRBD2. The germline CDR1 and CDR2 sequences are MNHEY and SMNVEV (reference sequence). The CDR3 runs 19 residues. V lost 6 bases, J lost 2 bases, and 16 bases stayed unmatched. The CDR3 DNA follows: TGTGCCAGCAGCCAAAGACCACAATTAACTAGCGGGGCCTACAATGAGCAGTTCTTC. Translating it yields CASSQRPQLTSGAYNEQFF.

For this clone: Other DNA sequences in the same sample also yield this CDR3. J is TRBJ2-5 and V is TRBV18; 7 bases match TRBD1. Per germline, CDR1 KGHSH and CDR2 LQKENI. The CDR3 runs 12 residues. V trimming: 3 bases; J trimming: 5 bases; junction bases outside the gene matches: 0. CDR3 region: CASSPRGETQYF. CDR3 coding DNA: TGTGCCAGCTCACCCAGGGGGGAGACCCAGTACTTC.

The V call is TRBV4-1, the J call TRBJ1-2; D might be TRBD1 (5 bases). Trimming took off 1 base at V and 1 base at J, with 13 bases between the two ends. This CDR3 is built from 16 residues. Germline CDR1 and CDR2: MGHRA and YSYEKL. CDR3 sequence: CASSQVGDKGNYGYTF. The CDR3 DNA follows: TGCGCCAGCAGCCAAGTAGGGGATAAGGGTAACTATGGCTACACCTTC.

The V gene is TRBV7-2, the J gene TRBJ2-7; 12 bases map to TRBD2. The J segment lost 9 bases and the V segment lost 4 bases, leaving 4 bases of the junction unmatched. Germline V CDR1 and CDR2: SGHTA, FQGNSA. The CDR3 totals 13 residues. The CDR3 coding sequence is TGTGCCAGCAGCTCCGAACTAGCGGGAGGGCAGTACTTC. Translating gives CASSSELAGGQYF.

The genes are TRBV6-4 and TRBJ2-2, with D perhaps matching TRBD2 (5 bases). Trimming removed 8 bases from V and 6 bases from J, with 10 bases in between. Germline assignment: CDR1 MRHNA and CDR2 SNTAGT. The CDR3 runs to 12 residues. The CDR3 sequence is CASSAGAGELFF. As DNA, the CDR3 is TGTGCCAGCTCGGCCGGGGCCGGGGAGCTGTTTTTT.

V usage is TRBV2 and J usage is TRBJ2-5; the D gene is possibly TRBD2 (6 bases). Looked up from germline, CDR1 is SNHLY and CDR2 is FYNNEI. Trimming took 1 base from V and 7 from J, leaving 13 bases between them. This CDR3 has 14 residues. As DNA, the CDR3 is TGTGCCAGCAGTGAAGAAGTTGGGGAGGTGACCCAGTACTTC. Translation gives CASSEEVGEVTQYF.

The V gene is TRBV10-3, the J gene TRBJ2-5, with D perhaps TRBD2 (5 bases). CDR1 ENHRY and CDR2 SYGVKD come from the germline V gene. V gave up 4 bases and J gave up 5 bases, with 8 bases separating them. The CDR3 runs 12 residues. The CDR3 DNA sequence: TGTGCCATCAGTGTTGGCGGGGAGACCCAGTACTTC. This encodes CAISVGGETQYF.

J is TRBJ2-3 and V is TRBV5-1, with 7 bases aligning to TRBD1. The CDR3 covers 14 residues. V shed 4 bases and J 2 bases; nucleotides not matched to a gene: 4. Germline V gives CDR1 SGHRS, CDR2 YFSETQ. CDR3: CASSEGQNTDTQYF. CDR3 DNA: TGCGCCAGCAGCGAGGGACAGAACACAGATACGCAGTATTTT.

This clone was seen a few times. The rearrangement uses TRBV27 and TRBJ2-2; 14 nucleotides match TRBD2. Germline-derived CDR1 and CDR2 are MNHEY and SMNVEV (reference sequence). The V and J ends lost 7 bases and 4 bases, in that order; junction bases with no gene match: 23. The CDR3 has 22 amino acids. This CDR3 reads CASTDHKKLGLAGGLFTGELFF. In DNA, the CDR3 is TGTGCCAGCACAGACCACAAGAAACTCGGACTAGCGGGGGGCCTATTCACCGGGGAGCTGTTTTTT.